Below are 11 T cell receptor beta chains sequenced from a single sample in a study of T-cell memory formation after mild COVID-19. MiXCR, run by TCRdb on the 5' RACE reads, gives a single entry per CDR3 protein. The table records hundreds of thousands of distinct CDR3 sequences, about 18% of them present only once. The specimen sequenced was PBMCs or a T cell subset sorted from them (not recorded which). These receptors were taken from an adult woman who had mild COVID-19 (a few samples of this study predate the infection). Cell type and time point are not known.

V is TRBV13 and J is TRBJ2-7, with 7 nucleotides matching TRBD2. The CDR3 sequence is 14 residues long. Germline values: CDR1 PRHDT, CDR2 FYEKMQ (reference sequence). Trimming removed 6 bases from V and 0 bases from J; junction bases left unmatched: 5. The CDR3 spells CASRTRGDSYEQYF. Here the CDR3 DNA reads TGTGCCAGCAGAACCCGGGGGGACTCCTACGAGCAGTACTTC.

This chain connects TRBV10-3 to TRBJ2-1; no clear D gene. This CDR3 comprises 16 residues. V lost 0 bases and J lost 0, with 9 bases in between. Germline CDR1 is ENHRY and CDR2 is SYGVKD. The CDR3 loop is CAISESTESSYNEQFF. For the CDR3, the DNA is TGTGCCATCAGTGAGTCGACGGAGAGCTCCTACAATGAGCAGTTCTTC.

This clonotype was detected a few times. In DNA form, the CDR3 reads TGTGCCAGCAGTTCCCCGCCCCTCTTTGAGCAGTACTTC. It is translated as CASSSPPLFEQYF. This sequence joins TRBV6-5 and TRBJ2-7; no firm D call. Germline CDR1 and CDR2: MNHEY and SVGAGI. Trimming shortened V by 4 bases and J by 7 bases, and 14 bases separated the two germline ends. The CDR3 covers 13 residues.

This clonotype was seen only a few times. The chain is built from TRBV20-1 and TRBJ2-1, with D unresolved. This CDR3 has 15 amino acids. The germline V gene has CDR1 DFQATT and CDR2 SNEGSKA (reference sequence). Trimming left V 5 bases short and J 6 bases short, with 20 bases between. The CDR3 DNA follows: TGCAGTGCTGGATTGGGCGGAACCAAGACCAATGAGCAGTTCTTC. Translation: CSAGLGGTKTNEQFF.

This clonotype was counted only a few times. The chain recombines TRBV7-9 with TRBJ2-7; no firm D call. The CDR3 has 14 amino acids. The V gene's germline CDR1 is SEHNR and CDR2 FQNEAQ (reference sequence). Trimming left V 1 base short and J 3 bases short, with 10 bases between. DNA of the CDR3: TGTGCCAGCAGCTTAGTGGGAAATAACTACGAGCAGTACTTC. Translating it yields CASSLVGNNYEQYF.

J is TRBJ2-7 and V is TRBV20-1, with 9 bases fitting TRBD2. In germline, CDR1 is DFQATT, CDR2 SNEGSKA (reference sequence). CDR3 length: 15 amino acids. With 3 bases clipped from V and 4 bases from J, the junction kept 10 bases outside the gene matches. CDR3 in DNA: TGCAGTGCTAGTTTAGCGGGAGTGATCGGTTACGAGCAGTACTTC. This codes for CSASLAGVIGYEQYF.

This clonotype has a handful of counts. The chain couples TRBV15 to TRBJ2-2; D is perhaps TRBD1 (6 bases). CDR1 is LNHNV and CDR2 is YYDKDF in the germline V gene (reference sequence). The CDR3 extends over 16 amino acids. V lost 0 bases, J lost 5 bases, and 13 bases lay in between. CDR3 nucleotide sequence: TGTGCCACCAGCAGAGACCTCAGGGGTGGGACCGGGGAGCTGTTTTTT. It yields the protein CATSRDLRGGTGELFF.

The chain combines TRBV12-3 or TRBV12-4 with TRBJ2-1, with unresolved D. Trimming took 8 bases from V and 4 from J, leaving 12 bases between them. The CDR3 sequence is 13 residues long. The CDR3 region has the DNA TGTGCCAGCGCCATTGGATATTACAATGAGCAGTTCTTC. This gives the protein CASAIGYYNEQFF.

This clonotype was seen a few times. J is TRBJ2-3 and V is TRBV20-1, with 8 nucleotides matching TRBD2. The CDR3 has 14 residues. Germline CDR1 reads DFQATT; CDR2 reads SNEGSKA (reference sequence). Losses at the gene ends were 3 bases for V and 6 bases for J; bases not matched to a gene: 8. The CDR3, as DNA: TGCAGTGCTAGGCCGGGGGGGGCTGGGGATACGCAGTATTTT. Its translation is CSARPGGAGDTQYF.

V usage is TRBV29-1 and J usage is TRBJ1-1; unclear D gene. The CDR3 runs to 13 residues. The V and J ends lost 0 bases and 9 bases respectively, with 14 bases between them. Per germline, CDR1 SQVTM and CDR2 ANQGSEA. CDR3 DNA: TGCAGCGTTGAAGACGGTAGGGCATCACAAGCTTTCTTT. Protein product: CSVEDGRASQAFF.

This clonotype was observed a single time. This chain connects TRBV13 to TRBJ2-1, with 10 positions matching TRBD2. The CDR3 contains 16 residues. From germline, CDR1 is PRHDT and CDR2 FYEKMQ (reference sequence). J was trimmed by 3 bases and V by 1 base; bases with no gene match: 3. DNA for the CDR3: TGTGCCAGCAGCTTAGTAGCGGGGGGCCACTACAATGAGCAGTTCTTC. It yields the protein CASSLVAGGHYNEQFF.